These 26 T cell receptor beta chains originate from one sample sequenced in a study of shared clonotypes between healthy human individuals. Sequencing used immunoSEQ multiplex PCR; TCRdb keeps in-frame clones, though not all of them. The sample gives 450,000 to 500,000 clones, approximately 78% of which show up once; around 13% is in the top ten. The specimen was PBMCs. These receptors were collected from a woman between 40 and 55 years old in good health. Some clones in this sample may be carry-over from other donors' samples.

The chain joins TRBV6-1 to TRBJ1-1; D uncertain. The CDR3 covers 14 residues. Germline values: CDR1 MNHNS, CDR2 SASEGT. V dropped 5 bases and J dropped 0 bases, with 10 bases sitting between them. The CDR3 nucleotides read TGTGCCAGCAGTACCGGGAACCTGAACACTGAAGCTTTCTTT. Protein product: CASSTGNLNTEAFF.

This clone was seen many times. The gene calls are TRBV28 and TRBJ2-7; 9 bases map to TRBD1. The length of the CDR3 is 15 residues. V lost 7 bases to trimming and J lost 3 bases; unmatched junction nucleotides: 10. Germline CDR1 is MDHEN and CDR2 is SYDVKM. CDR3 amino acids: CASNPTGGEGYEQYF. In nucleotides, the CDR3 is TGTGCCAGCAATCCGACAGGGGGTGAAGGCTACGAGCAGTACTTC.

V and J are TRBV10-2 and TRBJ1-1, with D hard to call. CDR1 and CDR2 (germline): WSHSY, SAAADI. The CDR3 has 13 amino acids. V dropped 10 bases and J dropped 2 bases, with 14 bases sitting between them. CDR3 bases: TGCGCCACCGGGCGGGGTGGCAACACTGAAGCTTTCTTT. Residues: CATGRGGNTEAFF.

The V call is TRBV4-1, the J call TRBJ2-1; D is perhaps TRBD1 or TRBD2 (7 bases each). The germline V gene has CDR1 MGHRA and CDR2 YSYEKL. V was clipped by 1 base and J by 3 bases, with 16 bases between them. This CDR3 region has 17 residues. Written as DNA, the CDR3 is TGCGCCAGCAGCCAAGGGCTCCAGGGGGGGGACTACAATGAGCAGTTCTTC. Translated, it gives CASSQGLQGGDYNEQFF.

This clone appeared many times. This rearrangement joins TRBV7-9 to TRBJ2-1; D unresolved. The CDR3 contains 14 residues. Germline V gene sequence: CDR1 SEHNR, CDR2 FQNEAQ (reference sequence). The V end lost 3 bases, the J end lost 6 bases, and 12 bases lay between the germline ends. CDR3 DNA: TGTGCCAGCAGCTTGGCCTCGTCGGGCAATGAGCAGTTCTTC. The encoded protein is CASSLASSGNEQFF.

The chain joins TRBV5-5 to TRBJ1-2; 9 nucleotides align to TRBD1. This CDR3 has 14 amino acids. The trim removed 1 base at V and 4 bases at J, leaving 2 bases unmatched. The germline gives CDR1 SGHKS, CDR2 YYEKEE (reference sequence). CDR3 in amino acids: CASSLMGQGYGYTF. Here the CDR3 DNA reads TGTGCCAGCAGCTTGATGGGACAGGGCTATGGCTACACCTTC.

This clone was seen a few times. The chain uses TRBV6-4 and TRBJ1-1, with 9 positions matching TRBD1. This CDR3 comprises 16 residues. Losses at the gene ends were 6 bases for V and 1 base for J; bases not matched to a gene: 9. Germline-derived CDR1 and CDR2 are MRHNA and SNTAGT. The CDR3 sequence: CASSRRDRVTNTEAFF. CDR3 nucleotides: TGTGCCAGCAGCCGACGGGACAGGGTTACGAACACTGAAGCTTTCTTT.

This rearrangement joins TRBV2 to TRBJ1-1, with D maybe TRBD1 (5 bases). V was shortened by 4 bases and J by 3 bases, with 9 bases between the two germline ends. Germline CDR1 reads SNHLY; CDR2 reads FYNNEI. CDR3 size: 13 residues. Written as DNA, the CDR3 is TGTGCCAGCAGTGCGGGACCGCACACTGAAGCTTTCTTT. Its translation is CASSAGPHTEAFF.

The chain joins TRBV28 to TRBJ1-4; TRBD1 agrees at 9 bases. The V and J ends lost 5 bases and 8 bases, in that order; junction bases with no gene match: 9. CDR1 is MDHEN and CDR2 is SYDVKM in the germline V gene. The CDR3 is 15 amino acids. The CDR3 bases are TGTGCCAGCAGTCGCCCCGGGACAGGGAACGAAAAACTGTTTTTT. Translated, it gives CASSRPGTGNEKLFF. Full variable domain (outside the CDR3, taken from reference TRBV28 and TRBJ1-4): DVKVTQSSRYLVKRTGEKVFLECVQDMDHENMFWYRQDPGLGLRLIYFSYDVKMKEKGDIPEGYSVSREKKERFSLILESASTNQTSMYLCASSRPGTGNEKLFFGSGTQLSVL.

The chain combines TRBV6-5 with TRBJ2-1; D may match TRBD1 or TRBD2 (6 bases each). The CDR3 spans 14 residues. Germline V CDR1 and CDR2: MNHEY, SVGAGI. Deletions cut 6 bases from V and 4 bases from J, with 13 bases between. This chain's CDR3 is CASRGGEGYNEQFF. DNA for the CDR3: TGTGCCAGCAGGGGGGGCGAGGGATACAATGAGCAGTTCTTC.

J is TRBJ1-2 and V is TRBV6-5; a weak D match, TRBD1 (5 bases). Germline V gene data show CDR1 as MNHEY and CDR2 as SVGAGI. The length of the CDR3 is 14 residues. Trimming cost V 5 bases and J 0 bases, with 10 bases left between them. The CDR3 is CASSLGATNYGYTF. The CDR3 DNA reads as TGTGCCAGCAGTCTAGGGGCTACTAACTATGGCTACACCTTC.

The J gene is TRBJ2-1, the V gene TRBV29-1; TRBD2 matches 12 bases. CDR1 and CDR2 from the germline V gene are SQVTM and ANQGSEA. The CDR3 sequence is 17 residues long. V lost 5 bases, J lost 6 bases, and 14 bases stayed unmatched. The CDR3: CSVSGLAGRLAGNEQFF. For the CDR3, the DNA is TGCAGCGTTTCGGGACTAGCGGGCCGCTTGGCGGGCAATGAGCAGTTCTTC.

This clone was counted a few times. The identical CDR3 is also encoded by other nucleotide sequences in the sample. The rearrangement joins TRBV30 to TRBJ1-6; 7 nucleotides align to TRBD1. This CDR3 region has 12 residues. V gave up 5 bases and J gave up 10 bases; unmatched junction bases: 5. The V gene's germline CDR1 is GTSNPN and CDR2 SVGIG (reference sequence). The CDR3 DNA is TGTGCCTGGGACAGGGAAGGATCACCCCTCCACTTT. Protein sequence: CAWDREGSPLHF.

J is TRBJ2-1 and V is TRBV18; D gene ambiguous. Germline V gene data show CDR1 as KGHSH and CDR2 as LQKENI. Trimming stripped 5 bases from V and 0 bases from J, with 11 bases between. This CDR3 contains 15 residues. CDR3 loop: CASSADQSSYNEQFF. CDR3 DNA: TGTGCCAGCTCAGCAGACCAGAGCTCCTACAATGAGCAGTTCTTC.

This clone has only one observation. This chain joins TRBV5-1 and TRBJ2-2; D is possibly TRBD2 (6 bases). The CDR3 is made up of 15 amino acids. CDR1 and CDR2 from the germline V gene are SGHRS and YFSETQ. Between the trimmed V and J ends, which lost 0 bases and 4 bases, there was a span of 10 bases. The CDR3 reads CASSLAPGGTGELFF. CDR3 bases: TGCGCCAGCAGCTTGGCTCCCGGGGGCACCGGGGAGCTGTTTTTT.

In nucleotides, the CDR3 is TGTGCCAGCAGCGTAGATCTAGCGAGGAACACCGGGGAGCTGTTTTTT. It yields the protein CASSVDLARNTGELFF. The rearrangement links TRBV9 to TRBJ2-2, with D maybe TRBD2 (6 bases). Germline V gene lookup returns CDR1 SGDLS and CDR2 YYNGEE. The CDR3 is made up of 16 amino acids. Trimming stripped 0 bases from V and 1 base from J, with 10 bases between.

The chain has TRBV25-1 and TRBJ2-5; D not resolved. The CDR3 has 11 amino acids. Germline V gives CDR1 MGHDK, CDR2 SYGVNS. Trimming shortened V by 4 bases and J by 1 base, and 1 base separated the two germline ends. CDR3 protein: CASSAQETQYF. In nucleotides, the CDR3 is TGTGCCAGCAGTGCCCAAGAGACCCAGTACTTC. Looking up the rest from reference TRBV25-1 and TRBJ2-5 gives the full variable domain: EADIYQTPRYLVIGTGKKITLECSQTMGHDKMYWYQQDPGMELHLIHYSYGVNSTEKGDLSSESTVSRIRTEHFPLTLESARPSHTSQYLCASSAQETQYFGPGTRLLVL.

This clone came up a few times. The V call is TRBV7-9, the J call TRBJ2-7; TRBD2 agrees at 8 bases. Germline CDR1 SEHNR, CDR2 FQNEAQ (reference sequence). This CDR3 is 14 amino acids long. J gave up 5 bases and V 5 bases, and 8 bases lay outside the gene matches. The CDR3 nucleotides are TGTGCCAGCAGCGATAATACGGGAGGGGACGAGCAGTACTTC. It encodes CASSDNTGGDEQYF.

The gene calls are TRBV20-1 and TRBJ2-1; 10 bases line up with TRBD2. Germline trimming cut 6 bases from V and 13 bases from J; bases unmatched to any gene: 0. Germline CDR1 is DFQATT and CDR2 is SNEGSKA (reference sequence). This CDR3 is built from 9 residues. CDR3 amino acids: CSALAGQFF. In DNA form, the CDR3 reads TGCAGTGCACTAGCGGGACAGTTCTTC.

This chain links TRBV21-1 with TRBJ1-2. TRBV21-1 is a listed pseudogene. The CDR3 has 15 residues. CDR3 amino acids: CASTWSRPANYGYTF. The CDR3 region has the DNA TGTGCCAGCACCTGGAGCCGTCCAGCTAACTATGGCTACACCTTC.

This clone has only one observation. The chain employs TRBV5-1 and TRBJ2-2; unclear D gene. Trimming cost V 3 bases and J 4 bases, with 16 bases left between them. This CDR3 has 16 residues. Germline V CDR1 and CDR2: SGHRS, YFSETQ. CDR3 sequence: CASSSLTPGTTGELFF. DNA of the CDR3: TGCGCCAGCAGCTCCCTAACCCCGGGCACCACCGGGGAGCTGTTTTTT.

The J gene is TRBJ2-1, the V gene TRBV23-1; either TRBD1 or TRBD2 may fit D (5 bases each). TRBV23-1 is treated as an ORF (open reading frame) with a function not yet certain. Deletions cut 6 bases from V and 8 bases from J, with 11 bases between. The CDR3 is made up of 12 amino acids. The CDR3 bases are TGCGCCAGCAGGCCGAGGGGCGATGAGCAGTTCTTC. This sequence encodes CASRPRGDEQFF.

The DNA for the CDR3 is TGTGCCACCAGCAGAGCCCAAGCGGGACCCTACGAGCAGTACTTC. It yields the protein CATSRAQAGPYEQYF. This chain links TRBV15 with TRBJ2-7, with TRBD2 identical over 7 bases. After removal of 1 base from V and 2 bases from J, the junction contained 5 bases not matched to a gene. Per the germline V gene, CDR1 is LNHNV and CDR2 is YYDKDF (reference sequence). The CDR3 covers 15 residues.

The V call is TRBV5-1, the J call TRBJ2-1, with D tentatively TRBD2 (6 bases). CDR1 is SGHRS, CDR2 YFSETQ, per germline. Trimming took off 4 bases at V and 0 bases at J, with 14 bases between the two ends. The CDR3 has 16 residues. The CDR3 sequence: CASSPRAGSSYNEQFF. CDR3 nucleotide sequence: TGCGCCAGCAGCCCCCGAGCGGGTAGCTCCTACAATGAGCAGTTCTTC.

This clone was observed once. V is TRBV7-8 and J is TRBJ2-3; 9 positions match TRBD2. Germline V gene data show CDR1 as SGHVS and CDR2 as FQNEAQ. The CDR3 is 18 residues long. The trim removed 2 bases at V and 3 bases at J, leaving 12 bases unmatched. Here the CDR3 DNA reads TGTGCCAGCAGCTTAAATAGCGGGGGCAGAGTGCCAACAGATACGCAGTATTTT. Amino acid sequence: CASSLNSGGRVPTDTQYF.

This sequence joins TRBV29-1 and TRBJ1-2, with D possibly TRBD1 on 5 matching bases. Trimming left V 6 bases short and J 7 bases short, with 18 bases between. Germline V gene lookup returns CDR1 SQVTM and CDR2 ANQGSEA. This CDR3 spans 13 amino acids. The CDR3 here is CSVRGWGFAGYTF. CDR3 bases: TGCAGCGTCCGGGGTTGGGGGTTTGCTGGCTACACCTTC.